A selection of T cell receptor beta chains follows, all from one sample in a study of blood T cell repertoires in COVID-19. The assay was immunoSEQ multiplex PCR, and TCRdb's table has in-frame clones only and misses some. The sample holds about 68,000 clones, roughly 85% seen once. The sequenced sample was peripheral blood. The source is a man in his forties or fifties with acute or convalescent COVID-19. Each CDR3 is given with its conserved first and last residue. Fields, in order: V gene, CDR3 length, J gene, CDR3 protein.

TRBV28	21	TRBJ2-2	CASSPPYGTSGGQKNTGELFF
TRBV5-1	15	TRBJ2-5	CASSLDPGGGETQYF
TRBV7-8	13	TRBJ1-2	CASSQQGTYGYTF
TRBV9	13	TRBJ2-5	CASARDFQETQYF
TRBV27	14	TRBJ1-1	CASRPYGGRTEAFF
TRBV14	17	TRBJ2-2	CASSQDERGYNTGELFF
TRBV19	16	TRBJ2-1	CASSMGGMAPYNEQFF
TRBV7-2	13	TRBJ1-5	CASSFGEDQPQHF
TRBV30	14	TRBJ1-5	CAWSVARSNQPQHF
TRBV1	18	TRBJ2-5	CTSSQDEWDSANSETQYF
TRBV7-2	17	TRBJ1-1	CASSPEGTGPYRTEAFF